This passage covers 29 T cell receptor beta chains from one sample sequenced in a study of blood T cell repertoires in COVID-19. Assay: immunoSEQ multiplex PCR; the TCRdb copy retains only in-frame clones and omits some. Seen here are 300,000 to 400,000 clones, approximately 86% observed once, and the top ten hold around 3%. The specimen was peripheral blood. Every receptor here comes from a human donor in a cohort sampled during active COVID-19.

The rearrangement links TRBV10-3 to TRBJ2-7; 9 nucleotides align to TRBD2. The CDR3 is 14 amino acids. Germline assignment: CDR1 ENHRY and CDR2 SYGVKD. The J segment lost 0 bases and the V segment lost 9 bases, leaving 6 bases of the junction unmatched. CDR3 protein: CAINSGRDSYEQYF. In DNA, the CDR3 is TGTGCCATTAATAGCGGGAGAGACTCCTACGAGCAGTACTTC.

This clone was counted a single time. The V gene is TRBV7-2, the J gene TRBJ1-2; 7 positions match TRBD1. This CDR3 contains 15 residues. The V gene's germline CDR1 is SGHTA and CDR2 FQGNSA. With 0 bases clipped from V and 4 bases from J, the junction kept 5 bases outside the gene matches. CDR3 nucleotides: TGTGCCAGCAGCTTAGCGGGACAGATGCGCTATGGCTACACCTTC. This gives the protein CASSLAGQMRYGYTF.

The chain combines TRBV30 with TRBJ1-4, with 11 bases fitting TRBD1. The J segment lost 7 bases and the V segment lost 5 bases, leaving 9 bases of the junction unmatched. This CDR3 region has 15 residues. In germline, CDR1 is GTSNPN, CDR2 SVGIG (reference sequence). CDR3 nucleotides: TGTGCCTGGTATAACCCCGGGACAGGGGGTGAAAAACTGTTTTTT. It is translated as CAWYNPGTGGEKLFF.

This clone was seen a few times. This chain joins TRBV11-2 and TRBJ2-4; 8 nucleotides match TRBD2. CDR1 and CDR2 from the germline V gene are SGHAT and FQNNGV. The ends lost 0 bases at V and 9 bases at J; junction bases unmatched: 16. The CDR3 is made up of 18 amino acids. The CDR3 spells CASSLDYRGGRQGAIQYF. CDR3 sequence (DNA): TGTGCCAGCAGCTTAGATTATCGTGGCGGGAGGCAAGGGGCCATTCAGTACTTC.

The gene calls are TRBV2 and TRBJ2-1; TRBD2 matches 11 bases. V shed 6 bases, J shed 6 bases, and the junction held 4 bases outside the gene matches. The length of the CDR3 is 14 residues. Germline-derived CDR1 and CDR2 are SNHLY and FYNNEI. The chain's CDR3 is CASSLAGGSNEQFF. In DNA, the CDR3 is TGTGCCAGCAGCCTAGCGGGGGGTAGCAATGAGCAGTTCTTC.

The chain recombines TRBV2 with TRBJ1-2, with 7 nucleotides matching TRBD1. V dropped 6 bases and J dropped 1; count of bases not matched to a gene: 5. This CDR3 contains 14 residues. Germline V gene lookup returns CDR1 SNHLY and CDR2 FYNNEI. As DNA, the CDR3 is TGTGCCAGCAGGGGACAGAATATTAACTATGGCTACACCTTC. Protein sequence: CASRGQNINYGYTF.

The chain links TRBV5-6 to TRBJ1-5; the match to TRBD1 covers 8 bases. Trimming removed 4 bases from V and 3 bases from J; junction bases left unmatched: 6. The CDR3 extends over 15 amino acids. CDR1 and CDR2 from the germline V gene are SGHDT and YYEEEE. This CDR3 reads CASSVQGEPNQPQHF. The CDR3 bases are TGTGCCAGCAGCGTACAGGGGGAGCCCAATCAGCCCCAGCATTTT.

V and J are TRBV19 and TRBJ1-1; D might be TRBD1 (6 bases). The CDR3 is 12 residues long. Germline CDR1 and CDR2: LNHDA and SQIVND (reference sequence). Between the trimmed V and J ends, which lost 7 bases and 5 bases, there was a span of 11 bases. The CDR3 bases are TGTGCCAGTACAGGGGCTTTTACTGAAGCTTTCTTT. Encoded protein: CASTGAFTEAFF.

The chain has TRBV27 and TRBJ2-7; maybe TRBD1 (5 bases). The CDR3 has 14 residues. Germline assignment: CDR1 MNHEY and CDR2 SMNVEV (reference sequence). The germline V and J ends were trimmed by 2 bases and 7 bases, with 15 bases remaining between them. Here the CDR3 DNA reads TGTGCCAGCAGTTTAATCCTAGGGTCAGGGGAGCAGTACTTC. Translated, it gives CASSLILGSGEQYF.

The V call is TRBV5-5, the J call TRBJ2-7, with D hard to call. The CDR3 is 12 residues long. CDR1 and CDR2 from the germline V gene are SGHKS and YYEKEE (reference sequence). Trimming stripped 0 bases from V and 7 bases from J, with 8 bases between. CDR3 nucleotide sequence: TGTGCCAGCAGCTTGGTCGGGTTGGAGCAGTACTTC. It translates to CASSLVGLEQYF. The whole variable domain, remainder taken from reference TRBV5-5 and TRBJ2-7, is DAGVTQSPTHLIKTRGQQVTLRCSPISGHKSVSWYQQVLGQGPQFIFQYYEKEERGRGNFPDRFSARQFPNYSSELNVNALLLGDSALYLCASSLVGLEQYFGPGTRLTVT.

V is TRBV30 and J is TRBJ2-7, with D perhaps TRBD1 (6 bases). The CDR3 consists of 15 residues. V was pared by 0 bases and J by 0 bases, with 12 bases between. Germline V CDR1 and CDR2: GTSNPN, SVGIG (reference sequence). CDR3 sequence: CAWSVNADSSYEQYF. The CDR3 DNA reads as TGTGCCTGGAGTGTAAACGCGGACAGCTCCTACGAGCAGTACTTC.

This clone was counted once. The rearrangement joins TRBV5-6 to TRBJ2-1; no reliable D call. The CDR3 length is 15 residues. CDR1 and CDR2 (germline): SGHDT, YYEEEE. V lost 0 bases and J lost 1, with 8 bases in between. DNA of the CDR3: TGTGCCAGCAGCTTGGCTCCCAGGTCCTACAATGAGCAGTTCTTC. Its translation: CASSLAPRSYNEQFF.

The chain carries TRBV15 and TRBJ2-1; TRBD1 is a possible D gene (6 bases). The CDR3 is 14 amino acids. The germline V and J ends were trimmed by 0 bases and 8 bases, with 11 bases remaining between them. The germline V gene encodes CDR1 LNHNV and CDR2 YYDKDF (reference sequence). The CDR3 nucleotides read TGTGCCACCAGCAGAGATGACAGGCTGGATGAGCAGTTCTTC. This encodes CATSRDDRLDEQFF.

CDR3 residues: CASSGGIAGRPTDTQYF. CDR3 bases: TGTGCCAGCAGCGGGGGAATAGCGGGGAGGCCCACAGATACGCAGTATTTT. The V and J genes are TRBV7-3 and TRBJ2-3; 8 bases are a match to TRBD2. The V gene's germline CDR1 is SGHTA and CDR2 FQGTGA. The length of the CDR3 is 17 residues. The J segment lost 2 bases and the V segment lost 5 bases, leaving 12 bases of the junction unmatched.

This chain connects TRBV6-4 to TRBJ2-1; D gene unclear. Between the trimmed V and J ends, which lost 3 bases and 2 bases, there was a span of 14 bases. There are 16 residues in the CDR3. Germline values: CDR1 MRHNA, CDR2 SNTAGT. The CDR3 reads CASSDLGGRTYNEQFF. CDR3 sequence (DNA): TGTGCCAGCAGTGATCTTGGCGGTCGCACCTACAATGAGCAGTTCTTC.

V gene TRBV3-1 (or the pseudogene TRBV3-2) combines with J gene TRBJ2-3; 7 nucleotides match TRBD2. There are 15 residues in the CDR3. V gave up 1 base and J gave up 2 bases; unmatched junction bases: 3. The germline V gene encodes CDR1 LGHDT and CDR2 YNNKEL (reference sequence). DNA of the CDR3: TGTGCCAGCAGCCAAGTGGGGGGGACCACAGATACGCAGTATTTT. Amino acid sequence: CASSQVGGTTDTQYF.

The chain joins TRBV30 to TRBJ2-7, with TRBD1 as a possible D gene (6 bases). The germline V gene encodes CDR1 GTSNPN and CDR2 SVGIG (reference sequence). The CDR3 has 14 amino acids. The V gene lost 3 bases and the J gene lost 2 bases, with 14 bases spanning the gap. The CDR3: CAWRDRQVTYEQYF. CDR3 in DNA: TGTGCCTGGAGGGACAGACAGGTCACCTACGAGCAGTACTTC.

The V and J genes are TRBV7-9 and TRBJ2-5; TRBD2 is a possible D gene (7 bases). Germline V gene lookup returns CDR1 SEHNR and CDR2 FQNEAQ (reference sequence). The V end lost 2 bases, the J end lost 5 bases, and 12 bases lay between the germline ends. The CDR3 has 14 amino acids. For the CDR3, the DNA is TGTGCCAGCAGCTTACGGGGGGCTGAGGAGACCCAGTACTTC. Translation: CASSLRGAEETQYF.

The chain uses TRBV20-1 and TRBJ1-2; 7 positions match TRBD1. The V segment lost 3 bases and the J segment 6 bases; nucleotides outside the gene matches: 7. The CDR3 is 13 amino acids. Germline assignment: CDR1 DFQATT and CDR2 SNEGSKA (reference sequence). In DNA form, the CDR3 reads TGCAGTGCTAGTCCAGGGGGAGGTAATGGCTACACCTTC. Translating gives CSASPGGGNGYTF.

The chain couples TRBV7-9 to TRBJ2-7; 7 bases agree with TRBD1. Germline V gene data show CDR1 as SEHNR and CDR2 as FQNEAQ (reference sequence). The V gene end was trimmed by 5 bases and the J gene end by 8 bases; junction bases not matched to a gene: 9. The CDR3 is made up of 13 amino acids. CDR3 protein: CASSPVEGAKQYF. In DNA form, the CDR3 reads TGTGCCAGCAGCCCTGTAGAGGGGGCGAAGCAGTACTTC.

The chain links TRBV4-1 to TRBJ2-3, with D possibly matching TRBD2 (5 bases). This CDR3 region has 14 residues. V was clipped by 0 bases and J by 8 bases, with 12 bases between them. Germline-derived CDR1 and CDR2 are MGHRA and YSYEKL. For the CDR3, the DNA is TGCGCCAGCAGCCAAGATAGGATCGGAGGTACGCAGTATTTT. Translated, it gives CASSQDRIGGTQYF.

The V and J genes are TRBV7-2 and TRBJ2-7; TRBD2 might be the D (6 bases). The CDR3 runs 15 residues. The V end lost 0 bases, the J end lost 3 bases, and 12 bases lay between the germline ends. The V gene's germline CDR1 is SGHTA and CDR2 FQGNSA. CDR3 sequence (DNA): TGTGCCAGCAGCTTAGCCGAGGCCGGGGGCTACGAGCAGTACTTC. Protein product: CASSLAEAGGYEQYF.

The chain carries TRBV19 and TRBJ2-3, with TRBD2 matching 13 bases. CDR3 size: 16 residues. Trimming took 7 bases from V and 0 from J; bases not matched to a gene: 4. CDR1 and CDR2 (germline): LNHDA, SQIVND (reference sequence). CDR3 nucleotide sequence: TGTGCCAGTACGACTAGCGGGAGGATCAGCACAGATACGCAGTATTTT. As protein: CASTTSGRISTDTQYF.

The J gene is TRBJ1-1, the V gene TRBV18, with D possibly being TRBD1 (5 bases). V lost 3 bases to trimming and J lost 2 bases, with 10 bases between them. The CDR3 spans 14 residues. Germline CDR1 reads KGHSH; CDR2 reads LQKENI. The CDR3 is CASSPGGPNTEAFF. CDR3 sequence (DNA): TGTGCCAGCTCACCCGGGGGACCCAACACTGAAGCTTTCTTT. Full variable domain (missing parts from reference TRBV18 and TRBJ1-1): NAGVMQNPRHLVRRRGQEARLRCSPMKGHSHVYWYRQLPEEGLKFMVYLQKENIIDESGMPKERFSAEFPKEGPSILRIQQVVRGDSAAYFCASSPGGPNTEAFFGQGTRLTVV.

J is TRBJ2-2 and V is TRBV11-2; 10 nucleotides line up with TRBD2. V gave up 5 bases and J gave up 3 bases; unmatched junction bases: 9. CDR1 SGHAT and CDR2 FQNNGV come from the germline V gene. The CDR3 totals 17 residues. CDR3 DNA: TGTGCCAGCAGCCCCCTCCAGCGGGGGGGGGACACCGGGGAGCTGTTTTTT. Translation: CASSPLQRGGDTGELFF.

The rearrangement joins TRBV7-2 to TRBJ2-2; possibly TRBD1 for D (6 bases). Trimming took off 0 bases at V and 6 bases at J, with 8 bases between the two ends. Germline V gene sequence: CDR1 SGHTA, CDR2 FQGNSA. The CDR3 has 14 amino acids. CDR3 region: CASSLARGSGELFF. DNA of the CDR3: TGTGCCAGCAGCTTAGCGAGGGGGTCCGGGGAGCTGTTTTTT.

J is TRBJ2-2 and V is TRBV10-1; the D gene is possibly TRBD2 (6 bases). From germline, CDR1 is WNHNN and CDR2 SYGVQD (reference sequence). V was shortened by 9 bases and J by 5 bases, with 19 bases between the two germline ends. The CDR3 sequence is 15 residues long. The CDR3 bases are TGCGCCAGAGCTGGGACTCCAAAAGGTACCGGGGAGCTGTTTTTT. It encodes CARAGTPKGTGELFF.

The V call is TRBV3-1 (or the pseudogene TRBV3-2), the J call TRBJ2-5, with 13 bases aligning to TRBD2. V lost 1 base and J lost 0; bases outside the gene matches: 2. This CDR3 region has 17 residues. CDR1 and CDR2 from the germline V gene are LGHDT and YNNKEL (reference sequence). DNA of the CDR3: TGTGCCAGCAGCCAAGGAGGGACTAGCGGGGACCAAGAGACCCAGTACTTC. It yields the protein CASSQGGTSGDQETQYF.

V usage is TRBV28 and J usage is TRBJ1-4; D gene uncertain. V was clipped by 5 bases and J by 7 bases, with 2 bases between them. CDR3 size: 10 residues. Germline V lookup: CDR1 MDHEN, CDR2 SYDVKM. CDR3 loop: CASSREKLFF. The CDR3 bases are TGTGCCAGCAGTCGTGAAAAACTGTTTTTT.